The following is a TCR beta chain sequence with its context. Its antigen remains unidentified. Clinical symptoms, serum thyroxine, TRAb, thyroid ultrasound and orbital computed tomography determined diagnosis. This record comes from a study of Graves' ophthalmopathy and Graves' hyperthyroidism. Whole-study context: Hyperthyroidism showing no ophthalmopathy within 18 months of follow-up was stable. Points from the study as a whole: Most expanded clonotypes from thyroid (those above 0.001 frequency) were also found in blood. The model forecast ophthalmopathy progression, reaching roughly 71% sensitivity and 72% to 75% specificity.

RNA transcripts were the source from which TCR beta CDR3 regions were amplified. In the first round, RT-PCR was carried out with HTBI primers, and a multiplex PCR formed the second round. TCRdb re-called the multiplex PCR reads through MiXCR, storing one row per CDR3 protein. This table holds 560,000 or so distinct CDR3 sequences, about two fifths found once. CDR1 and CDR2 (germline): SNHLY, FYNNEI. This CDR3 spans 14 amino acids. The ends were cut back, 6 bases at V and 3 bases at J, with 14 bases in the middle. Input material: peripheral blood or thyroid tissue (not recorded which). The chain joins TRBV2 to TRBJ2-5; perhaps TRBD1 as D (8 bases). This sequence was found in an adult man with Graves' hyperthyroidism. CDR3 in DNA: TGTGCCAGCAGCAAGCGGGACAGGAAAGAGACCCAGTACTTC. Translation: CASSKRDRKETQYF.